A single TCR beta chain is shown here with its context. These data are taken from a study of PD-L1 blockade in urothelial cancer. Background on the study: Atezolizumab, begun by patients in about 2014, was given at 1,200 mg intravenously every 3 weeks. Prior chemotherapy in patients spanned 0 to 3 regimens. Blood samples had a median of around 140,000 T cells, 75,000 to 90,000 unique TCRs, and clonality approximately 0.085.

The time point denotes: peripheral blood 6 weeks after treatment start. Synthetic TCR analog templates were spiked into each PCR. Libraries were prepared by immunoSEQ multiplex PCR; TCRdb keeps only in-frame clonotypes and omits some of them. Here the sample spans over 20,000 clones, around 90% being singletons. CDR3 length: 16 residues. The germline V gene encodes CDR1 SGHDT and CDR2 YYEEEE. J gave up 4 bases and V 9 bases, and 13 bases lay outside the gene matches. V and J are TRBV5-6 and TRBJ2-5; 12 bases are a match to TRBD2. The source of this sequence is a woman aged 60 to 75 with urothelial cancer. The material sequenced was PBMCs, taken around atezolizumab (anti-PD-L1) treatment. CDR3 coding DNA: TGTGCCACCCTGGCTAGCGGGAGGGCGAGGGTAGAGACCCAGTACTTC. The encoded protein is CATLASGRARVETQYF.